This T cell receptor (beta chain) was retrieved from a study of blood T cell repertoires in COVID-19. Looking at the study overall: Acute-phase and convalescent COVID-19 samples originated in the United States, Italy and Spain.

Sequenced by immunoSEQ multiplex PCR; TCRdb stores in-frame clones only, minus some. The profile shows fewer than 450,000 clones, 70% to 90% of them singletons. This clone was observed once. V was pared by 5 bases and J by 9 bases, with 4 bases of the junction left unmatched. This CDR3 region has 12 residues. From germline, CDR1 is SGHNT and CDR2 YENEEA. This clonotype was obtained from a woman under 30 who had recovered from COVID-19. V usage is TRBV11-3 and J usage is TRBJ1-1; 9 bases are shared with TRBD1. Material: PBMCs or T cells enriched from blood (not recorded which). The CDR3 region has the DNA TGTGCCAGCAGCCTCGGGACAGGGCAAGCTTTCTTT. Its translation: CASSLGTGQAFF. The full variable domain, with the rest looked up from reference TRBV11-3 and TRBJ1-1, is EAGVVQSPRYKIIEKKQPVAFWCNPISGHNTLYWYLQNLGQGPELLIRYENEEAVDDSQLPKDRFSAERLKGVDSTLKIQPAELGDSAVYLCASSLGTGQAFFGQGTRLTVV.